The T cell receptor beta chain under discussion was sequenced for a study of cytomegalovirus exposure and HLA in healthy donors. This clone has just a few counts. Trimming removed 4 bases at V and 7 bases at J, with 13 bases between. The CDR3 sequence is 12 residues long. Germline-derived CDR1 and CDR2 are SQVTM and ANQGSEA. Generated by immunoSEQ multiplex PCR, the TCRdb table keeps only in-frame clones and is missing some. In the table there are roughly 350,000 clones, 86% of which are singletons. The V and J genes are TRBV29-1 and TRBJ1-2; D possibly corresponds to TRBD1 (6 bases). The sequencing input was PBMCs. This TCR derives from a woman between 18 and 29 years old in good health and CMV-seronegative. CDR3 sequence: CSVGVRGGGYTF. The CDR3 nucleotides read TGCAGCGTTGGTGTCCGAGGGGGTGGCTACACCTTC.